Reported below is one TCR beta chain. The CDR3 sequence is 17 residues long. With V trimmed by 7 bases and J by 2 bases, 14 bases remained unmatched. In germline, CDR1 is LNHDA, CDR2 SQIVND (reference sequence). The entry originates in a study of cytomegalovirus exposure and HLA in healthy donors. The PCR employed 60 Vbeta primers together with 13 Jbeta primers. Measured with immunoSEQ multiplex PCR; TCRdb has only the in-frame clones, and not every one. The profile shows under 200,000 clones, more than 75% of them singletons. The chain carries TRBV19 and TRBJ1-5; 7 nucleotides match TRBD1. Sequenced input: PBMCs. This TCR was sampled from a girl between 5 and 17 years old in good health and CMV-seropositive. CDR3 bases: TGTGCCAGTATCCCCCGCCTAGACAGGGTGGGCAATCAGCCCCAGCATTTT. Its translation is CASIPRLDRVGNQPQHF.